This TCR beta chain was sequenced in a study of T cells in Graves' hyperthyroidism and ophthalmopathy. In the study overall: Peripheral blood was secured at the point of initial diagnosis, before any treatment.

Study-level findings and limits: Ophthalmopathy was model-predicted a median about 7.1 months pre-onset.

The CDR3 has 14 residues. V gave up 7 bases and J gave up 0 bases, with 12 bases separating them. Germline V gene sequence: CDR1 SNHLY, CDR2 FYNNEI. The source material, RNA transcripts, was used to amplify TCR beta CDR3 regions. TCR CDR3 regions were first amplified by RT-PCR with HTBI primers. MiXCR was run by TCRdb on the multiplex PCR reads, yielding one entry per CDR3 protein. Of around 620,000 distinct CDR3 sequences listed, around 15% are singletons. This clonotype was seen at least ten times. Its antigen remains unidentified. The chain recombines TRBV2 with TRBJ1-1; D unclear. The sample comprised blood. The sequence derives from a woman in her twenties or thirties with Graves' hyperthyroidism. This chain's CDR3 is CASILLTVNTEAFF. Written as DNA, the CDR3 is TGTGCCAGCATACTACTGACGGTGAACACTGAAGCTTTCTTT.